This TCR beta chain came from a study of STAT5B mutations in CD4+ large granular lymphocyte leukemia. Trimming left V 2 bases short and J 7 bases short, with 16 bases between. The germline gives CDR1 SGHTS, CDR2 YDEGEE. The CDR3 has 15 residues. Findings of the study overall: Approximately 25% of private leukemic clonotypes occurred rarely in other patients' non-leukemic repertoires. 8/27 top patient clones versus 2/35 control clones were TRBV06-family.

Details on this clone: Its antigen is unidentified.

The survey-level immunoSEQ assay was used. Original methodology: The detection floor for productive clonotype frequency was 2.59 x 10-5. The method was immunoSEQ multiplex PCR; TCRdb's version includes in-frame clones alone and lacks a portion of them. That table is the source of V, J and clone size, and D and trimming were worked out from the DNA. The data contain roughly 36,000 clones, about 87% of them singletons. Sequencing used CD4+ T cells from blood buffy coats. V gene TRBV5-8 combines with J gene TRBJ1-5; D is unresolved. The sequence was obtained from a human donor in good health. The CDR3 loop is CASSLDPNEKQPQHF. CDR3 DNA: TGTGCCAGCAGCTTAGACCCAAACGAGAAACAGCCCCAGCATTTT.